This section outlines one T cell receptor (beta chain) sequence together with its context. This receptor's antigen is unknown. No base qualities exist here, and no much larger clone lies one base off it. The entry originates in a study of control samples from healthy donors and cancer patients (dated by TCRdb to the early 2020s). The germline ends are 15 bases apart after V is trimmed by 5 bases and J by 6 bases. CDR1 and CDR2, looked up from the germline V gene (reference sequence), are SEHNR and FQNEAQ. The CDR3, from cysteine to phenylalanine, totals 14 residues. The DNA shown is the 42-base CDR3, in frame from base 1. Library preparation used the immunoSEQ multiplex PCR assay. Sourced from immuneACCESS, this table was stored by TCRdb with only in-frame sequences that have V and J called. A share of the clones is absent; for the studies checked, an unresolved V gene accounts for under half, and the remainder has no known explanation. The sample records 30,000 to 40,000 clones, roughly 86% of which are singletons. Together, the top ten hold less than 2% of the sample.

Sequencing was done on a sample of PBMCs. The clonotype originates from a woman aged 40 to 49 with lung cancer. The rearrangement combines TRBV7-9 with TRBJ2-3, and TRBD2 may be the D gene, going by 6 matching bases. The bases read TGTGCCAGCAGCCACCGGGGAGGTAAGGATACGCAGTATTTT. Its protein product is CASSHRGGKDTQYF. The entire variable domain, with the stretches around the CDR3 drawn from the reference TRBV7-9 and TRBJ2-3 proteins, is DTGVSQNPRHKITKRGQNVTFRCDPISEHNRLYWYRQTLGQGPEFLTYFQNEAQLEKSRLLSDRFSAERPKGSFSTLEIQRTEQGDSAMYLCASSHRGGKDTQYFGPGTRLTVL.